This T cell receptor beta chain comes out of a study of blood T cell repertoires in COVID-19. Germline V lookup: CDR1 KGHDR, CDR2 SFDVKD. There are 9 residues in the CDR3. V gave up 8 bases and J gave up 7 bases, with 5 bases separating them. Method: immunoSEQ multiplex PCR; TCRdb's copy keeps in-frame clones and lacks some. Counted here are about 390,000 clones, 80% to 90% occurring once; the ten biggest clones make up roughly a tenth. V gene TRBV24-1 combines with J gene TRBJ2-7, with unresolved D. The clonotype was recovered from a woman aged 45-59 years who had recovered from COVID-19. The sequenced sample was PBMCs or T cells enriched from blood (not recorded which). As DNA, the CDR3 is TGTGCCACCAAGAGGGAGCAGTACTTC. It encodes CATKREQYF.